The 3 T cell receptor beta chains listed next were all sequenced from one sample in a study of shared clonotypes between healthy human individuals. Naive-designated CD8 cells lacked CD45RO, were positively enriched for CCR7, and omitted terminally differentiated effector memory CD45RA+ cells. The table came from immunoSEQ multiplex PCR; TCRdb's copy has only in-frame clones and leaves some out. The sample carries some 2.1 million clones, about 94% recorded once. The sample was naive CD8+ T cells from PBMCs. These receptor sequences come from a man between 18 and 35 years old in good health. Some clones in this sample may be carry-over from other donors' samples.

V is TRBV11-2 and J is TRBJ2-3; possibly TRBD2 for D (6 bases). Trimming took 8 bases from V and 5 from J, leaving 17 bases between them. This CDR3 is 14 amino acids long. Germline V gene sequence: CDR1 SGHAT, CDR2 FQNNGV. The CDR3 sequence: CASFSGLAKDTQYF. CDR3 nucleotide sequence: TGTGCCAGCTTTTCGGGGCTAGCGAAAGATACGCAGTATTTT.

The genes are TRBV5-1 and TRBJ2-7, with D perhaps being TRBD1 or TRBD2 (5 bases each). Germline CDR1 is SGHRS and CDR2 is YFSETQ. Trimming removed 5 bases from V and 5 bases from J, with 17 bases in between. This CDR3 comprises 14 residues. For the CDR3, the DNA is TGCGCCAGCAGGCCATGGGACGCGCGCGACGAGCAGTACTTC. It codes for CASRPWDARDEQYF.

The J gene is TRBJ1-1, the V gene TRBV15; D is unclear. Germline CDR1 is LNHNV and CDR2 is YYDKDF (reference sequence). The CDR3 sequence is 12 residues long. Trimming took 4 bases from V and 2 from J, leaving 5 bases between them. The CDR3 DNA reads TGTGCCACCAGCACCCCAAACACTGAAGCTTTCTTT. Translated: CATSTPNTEAFF. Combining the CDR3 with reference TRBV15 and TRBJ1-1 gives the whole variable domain DAMVIQNPRYQVTQFGKPVTLSCSQTLNHNVMYWYQQKSSQAPKLLFHYYDKDFNNEADTPDNFQSRRPNTSFCFLDIRSPGLGDTAMYLCATSTPNTEAFFGQGTRLTVV.